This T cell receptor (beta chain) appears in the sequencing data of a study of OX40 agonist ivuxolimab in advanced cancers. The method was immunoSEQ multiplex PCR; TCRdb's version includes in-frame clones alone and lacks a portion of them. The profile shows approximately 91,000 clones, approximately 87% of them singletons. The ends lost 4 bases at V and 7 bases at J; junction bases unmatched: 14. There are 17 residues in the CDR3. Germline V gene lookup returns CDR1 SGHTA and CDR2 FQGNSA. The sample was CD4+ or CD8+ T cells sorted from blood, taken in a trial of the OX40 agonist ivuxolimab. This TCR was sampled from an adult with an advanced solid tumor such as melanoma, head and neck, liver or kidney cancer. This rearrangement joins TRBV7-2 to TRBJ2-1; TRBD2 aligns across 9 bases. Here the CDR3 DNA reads TGTGCCAGCAGCTCGGCCCAGGCGGGAGGGCCGGTAAATGAGCAGTTCTTC. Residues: CASSSAQAGGPVNEQFF.